This T cell receptor beta chain was recovered during a study of metastatic and nonmetastatic thyroid tumors. Study overall: Repertoire comparisons spanned blood and tumor or nodule tissue from malignant and benign thyroid patients.

Ahead of thyroid surgery, no patient had received treatment of any kind. The length of the CDR3 is 15 residues. Germline V gene data show CDR1 as LNHDA and CDR2 as SQIVND (reference sequence). V shed 5 bases and J 3 bases; nucleotides not matched to a gene: 6. This clone came up many times. Through MiXCR, TCRdb re-clonotyped the PCR reads. The sample records 20,000 to 25,000 clones, roughly 14% being singletons. Sequenced sample: blood. The chain couples TRBV19 to TRBJ2-7; 11 bases map to TRBD1. The TCR sequence derives from a female donor with papillary thyroid cancer or a benign thyroid nodule (not recorded which). Some clones in this sample may be carry-over from other donors' samples. The chain's CDR3 is CASSPGTGGLYEQYF. The CDR3 region has the DNA TGTGCCAGTAGTCCAGGGACAGGGGGACTCTACGAGCAGTACTTC.